The rows below give T cell receptor beta chains drawn from one sample of a study of PD-1 blockade in classical Hodgkin lymphoma. TCRdb's table, derived via immunoSEQ multiplex PCR, lists solely in-frame clones and lacks some. The repertoire has 60,000 or so clones, around 90% of them found once; the top ten carry roughly a tenth. Sequencing was performed on peripheral blood mononuclear cells (PBMCs), taken at baseline. The receptors were sampled from a human donor with classical Hodgkin lymphoma. The CDR3 runs from the conserved cysteine through the conserved F or W. The order of the fields is CDR3 protein, CDR3 DNA, V gene, J gene, D gene. A D gene is named only where the DNA matches it firmly.

CATSRRNTGRELFF	TGTGCCACCAGCAGAAGGAACACCGGTAGGGAGCTGTTTTTT	TRBV15	TRBJ2-2	.
CASSLPSRTSLTYEQYF	TGCGCCAGCAGCTTGCCCTCCCGGACTAGTCTTACCTACGAGCAGTACTTC	TRBV4-1	TRBJ2-7	TRBD2
CASSLALAGGTLKETQYF	TGCGCCAGCAGCTTGGCCTTAGCGGGGGGCACCCTAAAAGAGACCCAGTACTTC	TRBV5-1	TRBJ2-5	TRBD2
CASGSDIRRDTQYF	TGTGCTAGTGGTTCCGACATCCGAAGAGATACGCAGTATTTT	TRBV12-5	TRBJ2-3	.
CASSLAGTATNEKLFF	TGTGCCAGCAGCTTGGCAGGCACCGCAACTAATGAAAAACTGTTTTTT	TRBV5-8	TRBJ1-4	.
CASSLDRGPYEQYF	TGTGCCAGCAGCTTAGATAGGGGGCCCTACGAGCAGTACTTC	TRBV7-2	TRBJ2-7	TRBD1
CAISDVGRGETQYF	TGTGCCATCAGTGACGTGGGGAGGGGAGAGACCCAGTACTTC	TRBV10-3	TRBJ2-5	TRBD2
CASRERQGSSYNEQFF	TGTGCCAGCAGAGAGAGACAGGGAAGCTCCTACAATGAGCAGTTCTTC	TRBV2	TRBJ2-1	TRBD1
CASSLQPYEQYF	TGCGCCAGCAGCTTGCAACCGTACGAGCAGTACTTC	TRBV5-1	TRBJ2-7	.
CASSLGPTGSTNEKLFF	TGCGCCAGCAGCTTAGGACCCACGGGGTCAACTAATGAAAAACTGTTTTTT	TRBV5-1	TRBJ1-4	.
CASRPRGRTDGEAFF	TGTGCCAGTAGGCCCAGGGGGCGCACAGATGGTGAAGCTTTCTTT	TRBV19	TRBJ1-1	TRBD1
CASSFGGKQPQHF	TGTGCCAGCAGTTTTGGAGGGAAACAGCCCCAGCATTTT	TRBV28	TRBJ1-5	.
CASSSLGQGYGYTF	TGTGCCAGCAGCTCCTTGGGACAGGGCTATGGCTACACCTTC	TRBV7-2	TRBJ1-2	TRBD1
CASSPLQVNYGYTF	TGTGCCAGCAGCCCTTTACAGGTAAACTATGGCTACACCTTC	TRBV6-5	TRBJ1-2	.
CASSLGQGNIQYF	TGTGCCAGCAGCTTAGGGCAGGGAAACATTCAGTACTTC	TRBV7-2	TRBJ2-4	.
CASSTGTGGIIGGQPQHF	TGTGCCAGCAGCACCGGGACAGGGGGAATAATCGGAGGTCAGCCCCAGCATTTT	TRBV7-8	TRBJ1-5	TRBD1
CASLIPPGQNTEAFF	TGTGCCAGCTTAATACCTCCGGGACAGAACACTGAAGCTTTCTTT	TRBV2	TRBJ1-1	.
CASSLAGGGPGELFF	TGTGCCAGCAGTTTAGCGGGAGGGGGCCCCGGGGAGCTGTTTTTT	TRBV28	TRBJ2-2	TRBD2
CASSLRDRWSSYNEQFF	TGTGCCAGTAGTCTCCGGGACAGGTGGAGCTCCTACAATGAGCAGTTCTTC	TRBV19	TRBJ2-1	TRBD1
CASSLSRGATYEQYF	TGTGCCAGCAGTTTATCACGCGGGGCGACCTACGAGCAGTACTTC	TRBV28	TRBJ2-7	.
CASSLGLGTSYNEQFF	TGTGCCAGCAGTTTGGGACTAGGGACTAGTTACAATGAGCAGTTCTTC	TRBV28	TRBJ2-1	TRBD2
CASSVGGGETQYF	TGTGCCAGCAGCGTTGGCGGGGGAGAGACCCAGTACTTC	TRBV9	TRBJ2-5	TRBD2
CASSTSSYNEQFF	TGTGCCAGTAGTACCAGCTCCTACAATGAGCAGTTCTTC	TRBV19	TRBJ2-1	.
CASSQPALEPDTQYF	TGCGCCAGCAGCCAGCCCGCACTAGAGCCCGATACGCAGTATTTT	TRBV5-1	TRBJ2-3	.
CASSGTRRTDTQYF	TGTGCCAGTAGTGGGACGCGTCGCACAGATACGCAGTATTTT	TRBV19	TRBJ2-3	.
CASSLSSDSGAYGYTF	TGTGCCAGCAGCTTAAGCTCGGACAGTGGTGCATATGGCTACACCTTC	TRBV5-6	TRBJ1-2	.